The entry below gives a single TCR beta chain sequence along with its context. The entry originates in a study of blood T cell repertoires in COVID-19. For the study at large: Sites in the United States, Italy and Spain provided acute and convalescent COVID-19 samples. T cells, B-cell-depleted T cells, or PBMCs supplied cDNA or gDNA.

The V gene end was trimmed by 4 bases and the J gene end by 6 bases; junction bases not matched to a gene: 11. Germline V gene sequence: CDR1 KGHDR, CDR2 SFDVKD. The CDR3 length is 17 residues. Under the authors' procedure: Using reference gene primer amplification, nucleated cell counts were estimated. Assay used: immunoSEQ multiplex PCR; TCRdb lists only in-frame clones, some missing. From that table come the V and J calls and clone size; the DNA was used to work out D and trimming. This repertoire shows roughly 330,000 clones, about 86% found once; its top ten account for 0.95% to 1.5%. V gene TRBV24-1 combines with J gene TRBJ1-4; 9 positions agree with TRBD1. The sequencing input was peripheral blood. The receptor's source is a woman in her fifties or sixties with acute or convalescent COVID-19. The CDR3: CATSEAPGQGSDEKLFF. The CDR3 DNA reads as TGTGCCACCAGTGAAGCACCGGGACAGGGTTCGGATGAAAAACTGTTTTTT.